What follows are 16 T cell receptor beta chains derived from one specimen sequenced in a study of T cell changes during pregnancy in multiple sclerosis. Data came from immunoSEQ multiplex PCR; TCRdb stores just in-frame clones and leaves some out. This table holds approximately 50,000 clones, roughly 95% found once. This material consisted of CD4+ T cells from peripheral blood mononuclear cells, taken in the third trimester of pregnancy. The receptors derive from a female donor with multiple sclerosis, enrolled in a pregnancy study.

CDR3 sequence: CASSDDMGLAGFYNEQFF. CDR3 DNA: TGCGCCAGCAGTGATGATATGGGACTAGCGGGGTTCTACAATGAGCAGTTCTTC. The chain carries TRBV10-2 and TRBJ2-1; TRBD2 matches at 13 bases. Trimming cost V 3 bases and J 3 bases; bases outside gene matches: 8. The CDR3 spans 18 residues. Germline loops: CDR1 WSHSY, CDR2 SAAADI.

This clone was detected only once. This chain uses TRBV6-5 with TRBJ1-2; maybe TRBD1 (6 bases). CDR1 and CDR2 from the germline V gene are MNHEY and SVGAGI. The CDR3 covers 12 residues. V lost 6 bases and J 8 bases, leaving 13 bases between the germline ends. The DNA of the CDR3 is TGTGCCAGCAGAGGTACAGGGCACGGCTACACCTTC. Residues: CASRGTGHGYTF.

The chain combines TRBV11-3 with TRBJ1-3; D perhaps matches TRBD1 (5 bases). The CDR3 is made up of 16 amino acids. V lost 0 bases and J lost 0, with 9 bases in between. Germline V gene sequence: CDR1 SGHNT, CDR2 YENEEA. The CDR3 sequence is CASSLERQLSGNTIYF. CDR3 coding DNA: TGTGCCAGCAGCTTAGAAAGACAGCTCTCTGGAAACACCATATATTTT.

A single count supports this clone. The rearrangement joins TRBV10-3 to TRBJ2-3, with 9 bases identical to TRBD1. Germline V CDR1 and CDR2: ENHRY, SYGVKD. The CDR3 has 16 amino acids. The V segment lost 0 bases and the J segment 4 bases; nucleotides outside the gene matches: 5. For the CDR3, the DNA is TGTGCCATCAGTGAGTCGGGGGGGACAGGGTCAGATACGCAGTATTTT. Translated: CAISESGGTGSDTQYF.

The chain uses TRBV5-4 and TRBJ1-3; 8 nucleotides align to TRBD1. CDR3 size: 13 residues. Germline assignment: CDR1 SGHNT and CDR2 YYREEE (reference sequence). J was trimmed by 8 bases and V by 0 bases; bases with no gene match: 1. The DNA for the CDR3 is TGTGCCAGCAGCTTGGACAGGGGGGACACCATATATTTT. Translated, it gives CASSLDRGDTIYF.

This chain uses TRBV13 with TRBJ1-2, with D unclear. CDR3 length equals 12 residues. The ends were cut back, 2 bases at V and 7 bases at J, with 8 bases in the middle. In germline, CDR1 is PRHDT, CDR2 FYEKMQ (reference sequence). The CDR3: CASSLTGFGYTF. The CDR3, as DNA: TGTGCCAGCAGCTTAACCGGTTTTGGCTACACCTTC. The variable domain in full, completed from reference TRBV13 and TRBJ1-2, reads AAGVIQSPRHLIKEKRETATLKCYPIPRHDTVYWYQQGPGQDPQFLISFYEKMQSDKGSIPDRFSAQQFSDYHSELNMSSLELGDSALYFCASSLTGFGYTFGSGTRLTVV.

The chain combines TRBV27 with TRBJ2-3; 7 bases map to TRBD1. CDR3 length: 17 residues. After removal of 3 bases from V and 1 base from J, the junction contained 10 bases not matched to a gene. Germline CDR1 and CDR2: MNHEY and SMNVEV (reference sequence). The CDR3 nucleotides are TGTGCCAGCAGTTTTTCTCTCCGGGACAGACGCACAGATACGCAGTATTTT. Translating it yields CASSFSLRDRRTDTQYF.

V is TRBV5-6 and J is TRBJ1-1; maybe TRBD1 (6 bases). V was cut by 0 bases and J by 0 bases, with 15 bases left in between. There are 17 residues in the CDR3. Looked up from germline, CDR1 is SGHDT and CDR2 is YYEEEE. The CDR3 spells CASSLGRGQGLNTEAFF. CDR3 nucleotides: TGTGCCAGCAGCTTGGGCAGGGGACAAGGTTTGAACACTGAAGCTTTCTTT.

The chain is built from TRBV6-5 and TRBJ1-3; 11 bases line up with TRBD1. V dropped 5 bases and J dropped 2; count of bases not matched to a gene: 2. The CDR3 runs to 15 residues. Germline V CDR1 and CDR2: MNHEY, SVGAGI. The CDR3 loop reads CASSQDRGPGNTIYF. In DNA, the CDR3 is TGTGCCAGCAGTCAGGACAGGGGGCCTGGAAACACCATATATTTT.

The chain uses TRBV7-8 and TRBJ2-2; TRBD1 matches 7 bases. This CDR3 contains 15 residues. The ends lost 5 bases at V and 5 bases at J; junction bases unmatched: 8. Germline loops: CDR1 SGHVS, CDR2 FQNEAQ. The CDR3 nucleotides read TGTGCCAGCAGCGCGACAGGGACGTTTACCGGGGAGCTGTTTTTT. Its translation is CASSATGTFTGELFF.

This chain links TRBV15 with TRBJ2-3; 9 bases match TRBD1. Trimming at V came to 1 base and at J to 9 bases, leaving 8 bases not matched to a gene. The CDR3 consists of 15 residues. CDR1 is LNHNV, CDR2 YYDKDF, per germline (reference sequence). CDR3 residues: CATSRAGTGKVTQYF. The DNA for the CDR3 is TGTGCCACCAGCAGAGCCGGGACAGGGAAAGTAACGCAGTATTTT.

V usage is TRBV18 and J usage is TRBJ2-5, with D possibly matching TRBD1 (5 bases). This CDR3 region has 12 residues. The V and J ends lost 5 bases and 5 bases respectively, with 9 bases between them. Germline CDR1 and CDR2: KGHSH and LQKENI. CDR3: CASSAGPETQYF. In DNA, the CDR3 is TGTGCCAGCTCAGCAGGGCCGGAGACCCAGTACTTC.

The rearrangement links TRBV7-2 to TRBJ2-1, with 11 bases fitting TRBD2. The CDR3 consists of 18 residues. Unmatched junction bases numbered 11, after V lost 2 bases and J lost 5 bases. Per the germline V gene, CDR1 is SGHTA and CDR2 is FQGNSA. CDR3 in DNA: TGTGCCAGCAGCTTAATGGGCCCACTAGCGGGAGTTCACAATGAGCAGTTCTTC. Translating it yields CASSLMGPLAGVHNEQFF. The variable domain in full, with the rest retrieved from reference TRBV7-2 and TRBJ2-1, is GAGVSQSPSNKVTEKGKDVELRCDPISGHTALYWYRQSLGQGLEFLIYFQGNSAPDKSGLPSDRFSAERTGGSVSTLTIQRTQQEDSAVYLCASSLMGPLAGVHNEQFFGPGTRLTVL.

The rearrangement links TRBV15 to TRBJ1-3; 7 bases map to TRBD1. Trimming took 3 bases from V and 0 from J; bases not matched to a gene: 5. CDR1 is LNHNV and CDR2 is YYDKDF in the germline V gene (reference sequence). This CDR3 has 16 residues. The chain's CDR3 is CATSRGQRISGNTIYF. DNA for the CDR3: TGTGCCACCAGCAGGGGACAGCGGATCTCTGGAAACACCATATATTTT.

The rearrangement joins TRBV19 to TRBJ2-3, with a tentative D call TRBD2 (5 bases). V lost 4 bases to trimming and J lost 5 bases, with 10 bases between them. Germline lookup yields CDR1 LNHDA and CDR2 SQIVND (reference sequence). CDR3 size: 13 residues. This CDR3 reads CASSTRRGDTQYF. The CDR3 DNA is TGTGCCAGTAGTACCCGACGGGGAGATACGCAGTATTTT.

The genes are TRBV7-3 and TRBJ2-1; D gene uncertain. V was clipped by 5 bases and J by 4 bases, with 12 bases between them. This CDR3 comprises 14 residues. Germline CDR1 reads SGHTA; CDR2 reads FQGTGA. CDR3 in amino acids: CASSPHSHYNEQFF. The CDR3 coding sequence is TGTGCCAGCAGCCCACACAGCCATTACAATGAGCAGTTCTTC.